The sequence of this T cell receptor (beta chain) was determined in a study of CD8+ T cells in alopecia areata. Whole-study context: Treated patients received severity scores based on the percentage of scalp area affected.

TCR sequencing used cDNA made by reverse transcription of extracted RNA. Generated by immunoSEQ multiplex PCR, the TCRdb table keeps only in-frame clones and is missing some. The data contain over 250,000 clones, 60% of them singletons. V lost 5 bases, J lost 11 bases, and 7 bases lay in between. This CDR3 spans 10 amino acids. Germline-derived CDR1 and CDR2 are KGHSH and LQKENI. Treatment indicated: oral pan-JAK inhibitor, 5-10 mg twice daily. Starting from PBMCs, sorting isolated CD4+ and CD8+ T cells. The sequencing used CD4+ T cells sorted from blood, collected at week 52, from a patient treated with tofacitinib. This TCR was sampled from a human donor with alopecia areata. The chain is built from TRBV18 and TRBJ2-1, with D unresolved. In nucleotides, the CDR3 is TGTGCCAGCTCAGGAGAGAAGCAGTTCTTC. Amino acids: CASSGEKQFF. Looking up the rest from reference TRBV18 and TRBJ2-1 gives the full variable domain: NAGVMQNPRHLVRRRGQEARLRCSPMKGHSHVYWYRQLPEEGLKFMVYLQKENIIDESGMPKERFSAEFPKEGPSILRIQQVVRGDSAAYFCASSGEKQFFGPGTRLTVL.